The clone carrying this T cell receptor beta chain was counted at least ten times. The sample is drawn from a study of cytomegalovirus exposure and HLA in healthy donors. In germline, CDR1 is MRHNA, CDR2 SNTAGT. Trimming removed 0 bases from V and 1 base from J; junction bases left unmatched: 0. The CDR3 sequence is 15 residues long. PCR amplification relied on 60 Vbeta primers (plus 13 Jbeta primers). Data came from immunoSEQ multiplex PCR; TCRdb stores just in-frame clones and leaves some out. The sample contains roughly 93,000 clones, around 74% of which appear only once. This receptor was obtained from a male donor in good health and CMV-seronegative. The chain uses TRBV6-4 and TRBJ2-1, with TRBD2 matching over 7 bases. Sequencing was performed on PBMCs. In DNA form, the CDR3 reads TGTGCCAGCAGTGACTCAGCGGGGTCCTACAATGAGCAGTTCTTC. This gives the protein CASSDSAGSYNEQFF.